This T cell receptor beta chain appears in the sequencing data of a study of blood T cell repertoires in COVID-19. For the study at large: Acute-phase and convalescent COVID-19 samples originated in the United States, Italy and Spain. PBMCs, B-cell-depleted T cells, or T cells were the source of the cDNA or gDNA that made up the material.

Seattle patients were enrolled while actively infected and followed longitudinally. Only in-frame clones appear in the TCRdb table, and some are missing; sequencing was by immunoSEQ multiplex PCR. The sample lists about 350,000 clones; more than 75% were seen once. The V gene end was trimmed by 3 bases and the J gene end by 4 bases; junction bases not matched to a gene: 5. CDR1 is SGHAT, CDR2 FQNNGV, per germline. The CDR3 spans 15 residues. The gene calls are TRBV11-2 and TRBJ2-7, with TRBD1 identical over 11 bases. The sequencing input was peripheral blood. The TCR sequence derives from a woman between 50 and 59 years old with COVID-19, enrolled during active disease. The CDR3 region is CASSFGDRGSYEQYF. CDR3 sequence (DNA): TGTGCCAGCAGCTTCGGGGACAGGGGGTCATACGAGCAGTACTTC.